The text below deals with one TCR beta chain. Which antigen it targets is not known. Per-base quality was not reported, and no clone a single base away is much larger than it. The sample is drawn from a study of T cell responses to AZD1222 COVID-19 vaccine (dated by TCRdb to about 2021). With respect to the entire study: AZD1222 recipients given second doses at about 4 weeks or at about 12 weeks were pooled, since spike-specific TCR depth and breadth were not found to differ between the two schedules. A total of 230 to 250 trial participants underwent TCR sequencing, of whom around 200 received two doses of AZD1222 and about 25 received two doses of the MenACWY control vaccine. Trial participants were enrolled by age into subgroups of 18-55, 56-69 and 70-plus years, and roughly 160, 29 and 62 TCR-sequenced participants, respectively, were included in these subgroups. Overall study outcomes, separate from this receptor: Conclusions about previously exposed vaccinees were limited because only six AZD1222 recipients were SARS-CoV-2 seropositive at baseline. Because no day 14 peak-response samples were available, the repertoires could be characterized only after the peak T cell response. The 56-69-year group was small, and its depth increase did not reach significance, likely because of low power. The vaccine-associated CD4 TCRs covered the entire spike protein, and the dominant responses fell in regions 160-218 and 743-854. After two AZD1222 doses, spike-specific TCR breadth and depth were significantly higher than at day 0 and than in MenACWY recipients. Participants were mostly white British, with more females than males. The authors suggested clonal diversity may have been underestimated. Reportedly, almost half of the unique spike-specific TCRs recognized epitopes lying outside the regions that are mutated in the B.1.351 and B.1.1.7 variants.

Per the publication, the time point label means: baseline before first vaccination. Samples from vaccinated people were obtained from the UK trials COV001 and COV002, which included a single-blind randomized controlled phase 2/3 trial of AZD1222 (ChAdOx1 nCoV-19) in healthy adults. Trial participant PBMC samples were collected at day 0 and day 28 after the second dose for TCRbeta chain sequencing. The germline V and J ends show losses of 6 bases and 6 bases respectively, and no gene match explains 8 bases of the junction. Reading from cysteine to phenylalanine, the CDR3 counts 16 amino acids. This entry keeps only the CDR3 DNA: 48 bases, framed from base 1. From a lookup of the germline V gene, CDR1 and CDR2 are SNHLY and FYNNEI. The CDR3 regions of human TCRbeta chains were subjected to immunosequencing. In the original analysis: TCRs in the repertoires were matched against a reference library of SARS-CoV-2-specific TCRs that had been generated with the MIRA antigen-specificity platform. Breadth was defined as the fraction of unique TCRs that were SARS-CoV-2-associated, and depth was defined as the fraction of total T cells that were SARS-CoV-2-associated. Using the MIRA data, each spike-specific TCR was assigned both to the spike region to which the TCR was reactive and to a CD4 or CD8 class. Log10-transformed breadth and depth values were compared by one-way ANOVA with Sidak's multiple comparisons tests. As stored in TCRdb, this immuneACCESS dataset retains in-frame rearrangements with V and J assigned. A fraction of the clones does not appear; measured against another copy, unresolved V genes explain less than half of the discrepancy, and the remainder lacks a known reason. V and J calls and clone size are as listed in that table; D and trimming were resolved from the DNA. For this sample there are 60,000 to 75,000 clones; 75% to 85% appear just once. The ten largest clones take up 20% of the sample.

The receptor comes from an adult in good health. Sequences were derived from peripheral blood, sampled on day 0 of AZD1222 vaccination. The V gene is TRBV2 and the J gene is TRBJ2-3; a stretch of 14 junction bases matches TRBD2. The nucleotide sequence reads TGTGCCAGCAGAGTGGGACTAGCGGGAGAGGGGGATACGCAGTATTTT. Protein translation: CASRVGLAGEGDTQYF.